This note documents a single T cell receptor (beta chain) sequence. The source of the sample is a study of identical twins. TCRdb itself ran the 5' RACE reads through MiXCR, one entry per CDR3 protein. The sample holds some 900,000 distinct CDR3 sequences, roughly an eighth seen once. With V trimmed by 6 bases and J by 6 bases, 10 bases remained unmatched. The V gene's germline CDR1 is MNHNS and CDR2 SASEGT. The CDR3 has 15 residues. The sample also formed part of further work on yellow fever vaccine responses in identical twins.

This rearrangement joins TRBV6-1 to TRBJ2-2; 7 nucleotides align to TRBD2. Sequencing input: PBMCs. This TCR was recovered from a woman aged 18 to 35 in good health. The CDR3 nucleotides read TGTGCCAGCAGAACTAGCGCACTCGGGTCCGGGGAGCTGTTTTTT. Its translation: CASRTSALGSGELFF.